The sequence of this TCR beta chain was determined in a study of blood T cell repertoires in COVID-19 (dated by TCRdb to 2018 to 2020). About the investigation overall: Samples covering the acute and convalescent phases of COVID-19 were provided by collaborators in the United States, Italy and Spain. A de-identified subject ID, COVID-19 status, age in years and sex were almost always included in the sample metadata. Deeply sampled blood TCRbeta repertoires from subjects exposed to, actively infected with, or recovered from COVID-19 were included in the dataset. The prospective study material was composed of cDNA or gDNA derived from T cells, B-cell-depleted T cells, or PBMCs. The repertoires were released in a freely available public database intended as a resource for research on the immune response to SARS-CoV-2. Where HLA class I and class II types were available, the types were taken from metadata supplied by the sample provider, not from assay-based typing. The samples were drawn from two sources: the first 160 participants of the ongoing ImmuneRACE study, and approximately 1,300 subjects contributed by 6 global collaborators.

The immunoSEQ Assay, a bias-controlled multiplex PCR, was used to amplify TCRbeta CDR3 regions from genomic DNA. Turning to the authors' computational methods: Nucleated cell counts per sample were estimated from amplification of reference gene primers within the assay. Sequence reads were collapsed and filtered to measure the absolute abundance of every unique TCRbeta CDR3 rearrangement. For each sample, productive Simpson clonality was calculated as the square root of Simpson's diversity index over productive rearrangements. The table comes from immuneACCESS by way of TCRdb, which keeps in-frame sequences with V and J called. Part of the clones is missing from these tables; in studies checked, under half for an unresolved V gene and the rest for unknown reasons. V, J and clone size are taken as reported in that table, and D and trimming were inferred from the DNA itself. The sample contains fewer than 350,000 clones, approximately 80% of them found a single time. Roughly 2.9% of the sample rests with the top ten.

Study-wide findings and limitations: The amount of clinical and demographic metadata varied by source and participant and was provided uncurated.

Collaborating institutions collected whole blood in K2EDTA tubes following their own protocols. For TCRbeta analysis, collaborators shipped samples in one of three forms: frozen whole blood, isolated PBMCs, or DNA extracted from either of those sample types. About this clone itself: What this receptor recognizes is not known. Base qualities are missing; no much larger clone stands one base away.

Trimming costs V 1 base and J 0 bases, and their ends lie 10 bases apart. The CDR3 holds 15 amino acids from the cysteine to the phenylalanine. CDR3 DNA is the only sequence kept; it has 45 bases, read in frame from the first base. The germline V gene encodes CDR1 SGHRS and CDR2 YFSETQ. The specimen sequenced was peripheral blood. This sequence uses TRBV5-1 and TRBJ2-5; the D gene is unclear. The clonotype comes from a woman in her sixties with active or convalescent COVID-19. The DNA sequence is given as TGCGCCAGCAGCTTGCGACAAACGTACCAAGAGACCCAGTACTTC. This gives the protein CASSLRQTYQETQYF. Here the CDR3 is joined to the reference TRBV5-1 and TRBJ2-5 genes, and the full variable domain is: KAGVTQTPRYLIKTRGQQVTLSCSPISGHRSVSWYQQTPGQGLQFLFEYFSETQRNKGNFPGRFSGRQFSNSRSEMNVSTLELGDSALYLCASSLRQTYQETQYFGPGTRLLVL.